This TCR beta chain originates from a study of T cell changes during pregnancy in multiple sclerosis. The ends were cut back, 4 bases at V and 4 bases at J, with 14 bases in the middle. CDR1 MDHEN and CDR2 SYDVKM come from the germline V gene. The CDR3 is 15 residues long. This table comes from immunoSEQ multiplex PCR, and its TCRdb copy is limited to in-frame clones, with some not included. This repertoire shows about 29,000 clones, about 92% found once; its top ten account for roughly 5%. The chain carries TRBV28 and TRBJ1-5; weak D call: TRBD1 (6 bases). The clonotype comes from a female donor with multiple sclerosis, enrolled in a pregnancy study. Material: CD8+ T cells from peripheral blood mononuclear cells, obtained before pregnancy. The CDR3 region is CASSSGDPLNQPQHF. DNA of the CDR3: TGTGCCAGCAGTTCAGGGGATCCTCTTAATCAGCCCCAGCATTTT.